These 4 T cell receptor beta chains share one sample of origin, sequenced in a study of T cell responses to AZD1222 COVID-19 vaccine. Sequenced by immunoSEQ multiplex PCR; TCRdb stores in-frame clones only, minus some. The table includes around 62,000 clones, approximately 90% detected once. This sample comprised peripheral blood, obtained on day 0 of AZD1222 vaccination. The receptors originated from an adult in good health.

This chain connects TRBV18 to TRBJ2-1, with D possibly being TRBD2 (5 bases). Germline CDR1 and CDR2: KGHSH and LQKENI. With 0 bases removed from V and 9 bases from J, the gap between germline ends came to 15 bases. This CDR3 has 15 residues. The CDR3 loop reads CASSPPMAAAVEQFF. In DNA form, the CDR3 reads TGTGCCAGCTCACCACCGATGGCAGCGGCAGTTGAGCAGTTCTTC. Filled out from reference TRBV18 and TRBJ2-1, the complete variable domain reads NAGVMQNPRHLVRRRGQEARLRCSPMKGHSHVYWYRQLPEEGLKFMVYLQKENIIDESGMPKERFSAEFPKEGPSILRIQQVVRGDSAAYFCASSPPMAAAVEQFFGPGTRLTVL.

CDR3: CASSRRANADTQYF. CDR3 sequence (DNA): TGTGCCAGCAGCCGCCGCGCAAATGCGGATACGCAGTATTTT. The V call is TRBV3-1 (or the pseudogene TRBV3-2), the J call TRBJ2-3; no clear D gene. Deletions cut 4 bases from V and 6 bases from J, with 14 bases between. Germline CDR1 LGHDT, CDR2 YNNKEL (reference sequence). This CDR3 region has 14 residues.

The CDR3 sequence is CASSEMNQRGYGYTF. CDR3 sequence (DNA): TGTGCCAGCAGTGAAATGAACCAACGGGGCTATGGCTACACCTTC. The chain carries TRBV6-1 and TRBJ1-2; D gene ambiguous. This CDR3 has 15 amino acids. The germline CDR1 and CDR2 sequences are MNHNS and SASEGT. Trimming took 2 bases from V and 4 from J, leaving 14 bases between them.

The V and J genes are TRBV19 and TRBJ2-4, with D possibly being TRBD1 or TRBD2 (6 bases each). Germline lookup yields CDR1 LNHDA and CDR2 SQIVND (reference sequence). The CDR3 covers 17 residues. V was cut by 4 bases and J by 3 bases, with 19 bases left in between. Here the CDR3 reads CASSRGGGRLVKNIQYF. The CDR3 coding sequence is TGTGCCAGTAGTAGAGGTGGGGGGCGACTGGTCAAAAACATTCAGTACTTC.